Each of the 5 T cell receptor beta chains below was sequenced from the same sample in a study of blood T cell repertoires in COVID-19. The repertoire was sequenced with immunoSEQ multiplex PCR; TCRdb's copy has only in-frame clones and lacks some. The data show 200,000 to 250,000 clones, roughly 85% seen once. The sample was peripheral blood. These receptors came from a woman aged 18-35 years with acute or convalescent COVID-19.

CDR3 in amino acids: CASSAWDRGNIQYF. DNA of the CDR3: TGTGCCAGTAGTGCATGGGACAGGGGGAACATTCAGTACTTC. This chain connects TRBV19 to TRBJ2-4, with TRBD1 matching 11 bases. The CDR3 covers 14 residues. With V trimmed by 5 bases and J by 7 bases, 4 bases remained unmatched. CDR1 is LNHDA, CDR2 SQIVND, per germline (reference sequence).

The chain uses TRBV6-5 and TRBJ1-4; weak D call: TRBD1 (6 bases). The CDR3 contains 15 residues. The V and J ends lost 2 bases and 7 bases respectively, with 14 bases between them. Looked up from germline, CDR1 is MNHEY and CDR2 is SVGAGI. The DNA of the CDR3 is TGTGCCAGCAGTTACACGAGGACAGTTGTTGAAAAACTGTTTTTT. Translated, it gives CASSYTRTVVEKLFF.

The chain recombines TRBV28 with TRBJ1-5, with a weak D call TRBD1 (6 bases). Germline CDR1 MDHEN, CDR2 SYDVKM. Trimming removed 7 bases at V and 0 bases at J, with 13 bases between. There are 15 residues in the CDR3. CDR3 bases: TGTGCCAGCACAGGTCAGGGGTATAGCAATCAGCCCCAGCATTTT. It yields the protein CASTGQGYSNQPQHF.

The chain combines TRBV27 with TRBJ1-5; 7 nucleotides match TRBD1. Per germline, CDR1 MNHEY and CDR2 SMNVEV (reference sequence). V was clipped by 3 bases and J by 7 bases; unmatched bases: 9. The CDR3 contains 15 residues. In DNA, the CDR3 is TGTGCCAGCAGTTTGATTGACAGGGCCGGACAGCCCCAGCATTTT. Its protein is CASSLIDRAGQPQHF.

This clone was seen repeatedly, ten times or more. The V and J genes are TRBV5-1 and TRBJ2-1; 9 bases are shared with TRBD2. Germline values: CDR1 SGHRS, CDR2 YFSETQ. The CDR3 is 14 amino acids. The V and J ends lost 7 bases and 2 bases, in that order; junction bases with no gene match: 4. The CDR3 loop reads CASLSGGPYNEQFF. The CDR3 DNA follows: TGCGCCAGCCTCAGCGGGGGGCCCTACAATGAGCAGTTCTTC. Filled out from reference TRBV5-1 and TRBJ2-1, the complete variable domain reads KAGVTQTPRYLIKTRGQQVTLSCSPISGHRSVSWYQQTPGQGLQFLFEYFSETQRNKGNFPGRFSGRQFSNSRSEMNVSTLELGDSALYLCASLSGGPYNEQFFGPGTRLTVL.